This entry lists 15 T cell receptor beta chains sequenced from one sample in a study of post-analysis software for immune sequencing data (dated by TCRdb to between 2014 and 2017). Overall study results and their limits: Patients showed significantly higher frequencies than controls for roughly five TRBV segments, among them TRBV5-6, TRBV5-1 and TRBV20-1.

The method was PCR. The sequencer listed for this sample is Illumina HiSeq 2500. To reduce PCR and sequencing biases, unique molecular identifiers were built into the TCR beta cDNA libraries. TCRdb reanalyzed the raw reads on its own, using fastp at Q25 for trimming and MiXCR for clone calling, and kept in-frame beta chains. Duplicate CDR3 protein sequences are folded into a single record with the most common DNA and genes. The sample table shows roughly 540,000 distinct CDR3 sequences, and 30% to 40% are seen once. 4.5% to 7.5% of the sample rests with the top ten. No antigen has been identified for these receptors. The specimen sequenced was blood. The source is a girl aged 2 to 17 with multiple sclerosis.

This clonotype was counted a few times. The J gene is TRBJ1-1, the V gene TRBV15, with 9 bases that match TRBD1. V trimming: 8 bases; J trimming: 3 bases; junction bases outside the gene matches: 1. CDR3 length: 12 amino acids. The germline V gene has CDR1 LNHNV and CDR2 YYDKDF (reference sequence). DNA of the CDR3: TGTGCCACCGGGACAGGGTACACTGAAGCTTTCTTT. Protein product: CATGTGYTEAFF.

This clonotype has just a few counts. The chain combines TRBV5-1 with TRBJ2-4; D not certain. Germline CDR1 SGHRS, CDR2 YFSETQ. The V end was cut by 5 bases, the J end by 2 bases, with 8 bases between. The CDR3 spans 13 residues. This CDR3 reads CASRLSTKNIQYF. CDR3 sequence (DNA): TGCGCCAGCAGACTGTCAACCAAAAACATTCAGTACTTC. The variable domain in full, completed from reference TRBV5-1 and TRBJ2-4, reads KAGVTQTPRYLIKTRGQQVTLSCSPISGHRSVSWYQQTPGQGLQFLFEYFSETQRNKGNFPGRFSGRQFSNSRSEMNVSTLELGDSALYLCASRLSTKNIQYFGAGTRLSVL.

The V gene is TRBV2, the J gene TRBJ2-3; perhaps D is TRBD1 or TRBD2 (7 bases each). Germline V gene data show CDR1 as SNHLY and CDR2 as FYNNEI. The CDR3 consists of 16 residues. V was pared by 7 bases and J by 2 bases, with 19 bases between. CDR3 sequence: CASNLQGGLNTDTQYF. The CDR3 coding sequence is TGTGCCAGCAACCTCCAGGGGGGGTTAAACACAGATACGCAGTATTTT.

V usage is TRBV7-2 and J usage is TRBJ1-2; D unclear. Looked up from germline, CDR1 is SGHTA and CDR2 is FQGNSA. The CDR3 runs 15 residues. Trimming removed 1 base at V and 3 bases at J, with 12 bases between. The CDR3 DNA follows: TGTGCCAGCAGCTTAGGTCCGGGTAAGGACTATGGCTACACCTTC. Its translation: CASSLGPGKDYGYTF.

This clonotype was seen just once. V gene TRBV2 combines with J gene TRBJ2-2, with D possibly TRBD2 on 5 matching bases. V lost 2 bases, J lost 4 bases, and 11 bases lay in between. Germline CDR1 SNHLY, CDR2 FYNNEI. CDR3 length: 15 amino acids. CDR3 sequence: CASSELPEGTGELFF. For the CDR3, the DNA is TGTGCCAGCAGTGAATTGCCTGAGGGCACCGGGGAGCTGTTTTTT.

A note on this clonotype: This may stem from a read error, because a much larger clone lies one nucleotide away. This rearrangement joins TRBV5-6 to TRBJ2-4; no firm D call. This CDR3 contains 13 residues. Trimming removed 1 base from V and 12 bases from J, with 14 bases in between. Germline-derived CDR1 and CDR2 are SGHDT and YYEEEE. CDR3 nucleotide sequence: TGTGCCAGCAGCTTGTCCAACTCGCGCACTCAGTACTTC. It encodes CASSLSNSRTQYF.

This clonotype was seen more than once but under ten times. The J gene is TRBJ1-2, the V gene TRBV20-1, with D perhaps TRBD1 (5 bases). The germline V gene has CDR1 DFQATT and CDR2 SNEGSKA (reference sequence). The V and J ends lost 3 bases and 5 bases respectively, with 13 bases between them. The CDR3 runs 13 residues. The CDR3 here is CSASFGGGYGYTF. The CDR3 coding sequence is TGCAGTGCTAGTTTCGGCGGGGGTTATGGCTACACCTTC.

This chain joins TRBV5-1 and TRBJ2-1; no firm D call. CDR3 size: 15 residues. From germline, CDR1 is SGHRS and CDR2 YFSETQ. Deletions cut 0 bases from V and 8 bases from J, with 15 bases between. The DNA for the CDR3 is TGCGCCAGCAGCTTGGTAGGTGAAGTAGATTATGAGCAGTTCTTC. Its translation: CASSLVGEVDYEQFF.

This clonotype was counted a few times. The V and J genes are TRBV20-1 and TRBJ1-4; 7 bases agree with TRBD1. CDR1 DFQATT and CDR2 SNEGSKA come from the germline V gene (reference sequence). The V and J ends lost 6 bases and 6 bases, in that order; junction bases with no gene match: 10. The length of the CDR3 is 14 residues. The CDR3 DNA follows: TGCAGTGCATGGCCCAGGGGGACGGATGAAAAACTGTTTTTT. Translation gives CSAWPRGTDEKLFF.

The gene calls are TRBV12-3 or TRBV12-4 and TRBJ2-3, with D hard to call. CDR3 size: 12 residues. V lost 6 bases, J lost 4 bases, and 8 bases lay in between. The CDR3 loop is CASRVFPDTQYF. For the CDR3, the DNA is TGTGCCAGCAGAGTGTTCCCAGATACGCAGTATTTT.

This rearrangement joins TRBV20-1 to TRBJ2-6, with D possibly being TRBD1 (5 bases). In germline, CDR1 is DFQATT, CDR2 SNEGSKA (reference sequence). The V gene lost 2 bases and the J gene lost 2 bases, with 7 bases spanning the gap. The CDR3 loop spans 14 amino acids. The CDR3 protein is CSARRGAGANVLTF. The CDR3 DNA reads TGCAGTGCTAGAAGGGGCGCTGGGGCCAACGTCCTGACTTTC.

This chain joins TRBV20-1 and TRBJ1-2, with D maybe TRBD1 (5 bases). The CDR3 is made up of 13 amino acids. Germline V lookup: CDR1 DFQATT, CDR2 SNEGSKA (reference sequence). V lost 0 bases, J lost 4 bases, and 9 bases lay in between. CDR3: CSARDGTVYGYTF. For the CDR3, the DNA is TGCAGTGCTAGAGACGGGACGGTCTATGGCTACACCTTC.

This sequence joins TRBV3-1 and TRBJ2-7; D gene unclear. This CDR3 spans 13 amino acids. Trimming stripped 2 bases from V and 5 bases from J, with 10 bases between. The germline CDR1 and CDR2 sequences are LGHDT and YNNKEL (reference sequence). CDR3 sequence reads: CASSQLTRDEQYF. In DNA form, the CDR3 reads TGTGCCAGCAGCCAACTGACCCGGGACGAGCAGTACTTC.

This clonotype was counted only a few times. V usage is TRBV27 and J usage is TRBJ1-5; D is undetermined. With 1 base removed from V and 3 bases from J, the gap between germline ends came to 16 bases. Germline lookup yields CDR1 MNHEY and CDR2 SMNVEV (reference sequence). CDR3 length: 17 residues. CDR3 in amino acids: CASSLWPTGLNNQPQHF. DNA for the CDR3: TGTGCCAGCAGTTTATGGCCGACCGGACTAAACAATCAGCCCCAGCATTTT.

This chain joins TRBV7-9 and TRBJ2-5; 7 bases map to TRBD2. From germline, CDR1 is SEHNR and CDR2 FQNEAQ (reference sequence). Losses at the gene ends were 0 bases for V and 4 bases for J; bases not matched to a gene: 11. The CDR3 runs 17 residues. This chain's CDR3 is CASSLAARAGNRETQYF. The DNA for the CDR3 is TGTGCCAGCAGCTTAGCGGCAAGAGCGGGGAATAGAGAGACCCAGTACTTC.